This T cell receptor beta chain was retrieved from a study of blood T cell repertoires in COVID-19. Method: immunoSEQ multiplex PCR; TCRdb's copy keeps in-frame clones and lacks some. The table records some 200,000 clones, approximately 86% of them present only once. Symptom resolution, clearance, or two negative PCRs marked donors in Cohort 3 as recovered. This CDR3 contains 22 residues. V lost 2 bases, J lost 0 bases, and 26 bases lay in between. The germline V gene has CDR1 SGHVS and CDR2 FQNEAQ. The chain recombines TRBV7-8 with TRBJ2-6; tentatively, D is TRBD1 (5 bases). The sequenced material came from PBMCs or T cells enriched from blood (not recorded which). This receptor was identified in a woman in her thirties who had recovered from COVID-19. The CDR3 DNA sequence: TGTGCCAGCAGCTTACACCCTCAAACTCCCTGGCAGGGCAGCTCTGGGGCCAACGTCCTGACTTTC. Translation gives CASSLHPQTPWQGSSGANVLTF.